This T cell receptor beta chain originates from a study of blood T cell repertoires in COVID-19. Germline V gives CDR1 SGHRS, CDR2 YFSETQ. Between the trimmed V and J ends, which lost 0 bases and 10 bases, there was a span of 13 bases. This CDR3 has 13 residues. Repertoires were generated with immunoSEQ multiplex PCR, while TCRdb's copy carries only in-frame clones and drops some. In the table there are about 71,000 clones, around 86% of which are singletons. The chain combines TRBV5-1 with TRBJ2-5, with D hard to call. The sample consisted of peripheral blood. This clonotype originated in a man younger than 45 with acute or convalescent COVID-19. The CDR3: CASSLDRKTGQYF. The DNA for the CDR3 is TGCGCCAGCAGCTTGGATAGGAAGACGGGCCAGTACTTC.